This TCR beta chain was captured by sequencing in a study of blood T cells in healthy people across ages. A note on this clonotype: One end of the junction fails to match germline, which may point to a read error.

The CDR3 spans 15 residues. Germline CDR1 reads SSHAT; CDR2 reads FNYEAQ (reference sequence). It was with a sample-barcoded 5' primer and a J-beta primer mix that a second PCR of about 6 to 11 cycles was run. TCRdb reprocessed the 5' RACE reads with MiXCR, giving one entry per CDR3 protein. Of 600,000 or so distinct CDR3 sequences listed, around half are singletons. V and J are TRBV7-7 and TRBJ2-5; TRBD2 matches at 9 bases. The sequence was obtained from an older man in good health. The sample taken for sequencing was blood. CDR3 bases: TGTGCTAGCAGCCCCGCGACTAGCGGACAAGAGACCCAGTACTTC. Protein product: CASSPATSGQETQYF.